The entry below describes one T cell receptor (beta chain). Its antigen is undetermined. Germline V gene lookup returns CDR1 MGHRA and CDR2 YSYEKL. The length of the CDR3 is 15 residues. The junction had 5 bases not matched to a gene; V was cut back by 2 bases and J by 7 bases. These data belong to a study of CD8+ T cells in alopecia areata. Study-level background: Each day, treated patients took oral tofacitinib twice, at 5 to 10 mg per dose.

cDNA reverse transcribed from extracted RNA served as the sequencing template. The assay was immunoSEQ multiplex PCR, and TCRdb's table has in-frame clones only and misses some. This sample has tens of thousands of clones; around 96% occur once, and the top ten carry more than 25%. Study-level findings and limits: Normal skin contains resident alphabeta T cells, and these are also sequenced in scalp samples. An increase in clonality over normal scalp was evident in lesional scalp, especially alopecia totalis/universalis.

Sequencing was performed on CD8+ T cells sorted from blood, taken at week 0. The receptor was derived from a human donor with alopecia areata. This chain uses TRBV4-1 with TRBJ1-5, with 10 nucleotides matching TRBD1. The CDR3 nucleotides are TGCGCCAGCAGCCAAAGGACAGGGGGGAAACAGCCCCAGCATTTT. This translates into CASSQRTGGKQPQHF.